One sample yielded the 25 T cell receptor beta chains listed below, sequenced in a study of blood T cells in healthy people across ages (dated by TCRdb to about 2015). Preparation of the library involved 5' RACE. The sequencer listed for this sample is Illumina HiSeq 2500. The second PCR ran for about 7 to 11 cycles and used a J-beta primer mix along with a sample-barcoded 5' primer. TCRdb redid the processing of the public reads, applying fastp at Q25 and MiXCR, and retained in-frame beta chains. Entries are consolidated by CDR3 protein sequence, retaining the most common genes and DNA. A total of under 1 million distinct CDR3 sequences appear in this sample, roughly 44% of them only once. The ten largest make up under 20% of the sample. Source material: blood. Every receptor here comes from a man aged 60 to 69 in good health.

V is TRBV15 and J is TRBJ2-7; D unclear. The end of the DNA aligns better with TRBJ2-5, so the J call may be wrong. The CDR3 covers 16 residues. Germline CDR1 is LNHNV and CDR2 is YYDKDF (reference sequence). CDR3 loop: CATSRDSGQALGTQYF. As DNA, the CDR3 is TGTGCCACCAGCAGAGATTCCGGGCAGGCCTTGGGGACCCAGTACTTC.

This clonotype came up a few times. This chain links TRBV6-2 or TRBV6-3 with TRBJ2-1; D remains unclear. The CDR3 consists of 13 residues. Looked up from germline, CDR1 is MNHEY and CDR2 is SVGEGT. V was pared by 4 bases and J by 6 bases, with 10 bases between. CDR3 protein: CASSLDWLNEQFF. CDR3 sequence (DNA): TGTGCCAGCAGTTTAGACTGGCTCAATGAGCAGTTCTTC.

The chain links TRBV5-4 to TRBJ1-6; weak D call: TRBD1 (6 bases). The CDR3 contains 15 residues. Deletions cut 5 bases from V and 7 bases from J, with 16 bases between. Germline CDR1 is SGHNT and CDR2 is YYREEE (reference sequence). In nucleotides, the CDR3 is TGTGCCAGCAGTTCCGGGACACAGGCCAATTCACCCCTCCACTTT. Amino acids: CASSSGTQANSPLHF. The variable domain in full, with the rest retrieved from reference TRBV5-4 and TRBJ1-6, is ETGVTQSPTHLIKTRGQQVTLRCSSQSGHNTVSWYQQALGQGPQFIFQYYREEENGRGNFPPRFSGLQFPNYSSELNVNALELDDSALYLCASSSGTQANSPLHFGNGTRLTVT.

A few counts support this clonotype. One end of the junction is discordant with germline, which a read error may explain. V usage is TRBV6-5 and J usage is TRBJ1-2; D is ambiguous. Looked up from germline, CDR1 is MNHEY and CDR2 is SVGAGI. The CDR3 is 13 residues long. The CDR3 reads CASSDSGGLGYTF. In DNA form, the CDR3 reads TGTGCCAGCAGTGACTCCGGAGGGCTTGGCTACACCTTC.

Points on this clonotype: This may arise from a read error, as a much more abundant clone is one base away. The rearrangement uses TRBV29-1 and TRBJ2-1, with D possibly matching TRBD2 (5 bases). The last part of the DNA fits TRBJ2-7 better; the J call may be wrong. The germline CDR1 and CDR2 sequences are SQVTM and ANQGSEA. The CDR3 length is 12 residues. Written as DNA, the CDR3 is TGCAGCGCCGAGGGCGGCTACAATGAGCAGTACTTC. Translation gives CSAEGGYNEQYF.

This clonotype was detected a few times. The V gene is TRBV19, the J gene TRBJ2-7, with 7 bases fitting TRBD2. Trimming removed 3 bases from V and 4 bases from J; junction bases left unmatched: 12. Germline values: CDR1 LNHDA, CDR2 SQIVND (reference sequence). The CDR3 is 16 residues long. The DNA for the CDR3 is TGTGCCAGTAGTATGGGAGTGACTAGCCTCCGTTACGAGCAGTACTTC. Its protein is CASSMGVTSLRYEQYF.

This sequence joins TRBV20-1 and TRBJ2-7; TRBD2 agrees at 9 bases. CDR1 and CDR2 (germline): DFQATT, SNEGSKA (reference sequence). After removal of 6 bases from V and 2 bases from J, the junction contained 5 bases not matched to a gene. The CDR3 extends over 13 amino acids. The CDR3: CSATVAGAYEQYF. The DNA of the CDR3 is TGCAGTGCGACTGTAGCGGGGGCCTACGAGCAGTACTTC.

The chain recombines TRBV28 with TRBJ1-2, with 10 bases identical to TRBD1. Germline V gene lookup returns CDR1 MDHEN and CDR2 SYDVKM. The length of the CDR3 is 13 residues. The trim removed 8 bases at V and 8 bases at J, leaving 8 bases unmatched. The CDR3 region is CASLTGTGDGYTF. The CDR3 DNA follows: TGTGCCAGCCTTACCGGGACAGGGGACGGCTACACCTTC.

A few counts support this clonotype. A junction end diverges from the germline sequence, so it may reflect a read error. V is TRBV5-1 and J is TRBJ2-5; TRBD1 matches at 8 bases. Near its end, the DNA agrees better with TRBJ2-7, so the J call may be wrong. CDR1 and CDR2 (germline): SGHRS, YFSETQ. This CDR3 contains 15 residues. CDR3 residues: CASTLIETGAYEQYF. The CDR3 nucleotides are TGCGCCAGCACCTTGATTGAGACAGGGGCCTACGAGCAGTACTTC.

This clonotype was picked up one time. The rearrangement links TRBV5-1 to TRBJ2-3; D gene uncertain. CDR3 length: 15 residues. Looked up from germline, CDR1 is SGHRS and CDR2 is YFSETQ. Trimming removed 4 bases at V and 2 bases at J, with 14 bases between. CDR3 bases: TGCGCCAGCAGCCCGTCTGGGCAGAACACAGATACGCAGTATTTT. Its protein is CASSPSGQNTDTQYF.

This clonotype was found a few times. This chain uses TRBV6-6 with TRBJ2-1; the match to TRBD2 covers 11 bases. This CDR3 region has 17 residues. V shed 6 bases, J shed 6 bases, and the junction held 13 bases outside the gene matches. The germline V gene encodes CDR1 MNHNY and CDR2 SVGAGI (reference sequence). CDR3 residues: CASSLYSGGASGNEQFF. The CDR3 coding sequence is TGTGCCAGCAGCCTGTATAGCGGGGGGGCCTCCGGCAATGAGCAGTTCTTC.

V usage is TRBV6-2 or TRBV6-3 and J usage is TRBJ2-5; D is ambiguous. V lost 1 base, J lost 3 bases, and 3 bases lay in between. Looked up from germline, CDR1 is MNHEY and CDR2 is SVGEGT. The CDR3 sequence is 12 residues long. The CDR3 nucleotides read TGTGCCAGCAGTTACTTAGAAGAGACCCAGTACTTC. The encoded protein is CASSYLEETQYF.

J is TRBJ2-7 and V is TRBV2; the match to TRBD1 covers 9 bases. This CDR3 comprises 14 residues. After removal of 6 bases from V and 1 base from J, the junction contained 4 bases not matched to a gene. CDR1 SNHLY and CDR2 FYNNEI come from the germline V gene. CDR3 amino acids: CASSGDRASYEQYF. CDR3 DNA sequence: TGTGCCAGCAGCGGGGACAGGGCTTCCTACGAGCAGTACTTC.

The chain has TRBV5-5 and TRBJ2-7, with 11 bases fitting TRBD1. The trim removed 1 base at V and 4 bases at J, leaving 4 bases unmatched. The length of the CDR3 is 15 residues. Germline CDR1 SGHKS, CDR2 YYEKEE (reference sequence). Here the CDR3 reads CASSLWDRGSYEQYF. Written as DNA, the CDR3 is TGTGCCAGCAGCTTGTGGGACAGGGGGTCTTACGAGCAGTACTTC.

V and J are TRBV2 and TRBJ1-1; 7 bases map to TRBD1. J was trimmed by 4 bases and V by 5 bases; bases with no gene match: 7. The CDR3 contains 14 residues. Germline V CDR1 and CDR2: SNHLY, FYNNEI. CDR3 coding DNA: TGTGCCAGCAGTTTAAGACAGGGACGCACTGAAGCTTTCTTT. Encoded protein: CASSLRQGRTEAFF.

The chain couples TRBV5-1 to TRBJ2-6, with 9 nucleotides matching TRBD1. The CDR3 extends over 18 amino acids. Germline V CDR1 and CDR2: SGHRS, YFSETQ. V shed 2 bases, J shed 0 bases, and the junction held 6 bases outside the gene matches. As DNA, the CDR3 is TGCGCCAGCAGCTTAATTGGGACAGGGACCTCTGGGGCCAACGTCCTGACTTTC. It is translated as CASSLIGTGTSGANVLTF.

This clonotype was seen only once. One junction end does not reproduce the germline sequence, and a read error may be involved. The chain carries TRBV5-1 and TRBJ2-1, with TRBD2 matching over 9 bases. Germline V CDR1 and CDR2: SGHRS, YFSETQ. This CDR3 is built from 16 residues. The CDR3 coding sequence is TGCGCCAGCAGCCCCTGGCGGGGGGGCCCCTACAATGAACAGTTCTTC. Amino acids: CASSPWRGGPYNEQFF.

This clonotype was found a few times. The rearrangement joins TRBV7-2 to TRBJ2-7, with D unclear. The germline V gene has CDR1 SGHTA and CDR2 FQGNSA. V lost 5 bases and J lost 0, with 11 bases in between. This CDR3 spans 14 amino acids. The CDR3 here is CASSKRVGSYEQYF. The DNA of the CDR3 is TGTGCCAGCAGCAAAAGGGTAGGCTCCTACGAGCAGTACTTC.

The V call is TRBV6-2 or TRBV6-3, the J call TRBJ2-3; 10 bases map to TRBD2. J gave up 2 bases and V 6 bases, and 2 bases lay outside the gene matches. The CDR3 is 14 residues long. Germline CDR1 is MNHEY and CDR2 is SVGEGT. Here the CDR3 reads CASRGLADTDTQYF. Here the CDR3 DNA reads TGTGCCAGCAGAGGACTAGCGGACACAGATACGCAGTATTTT.

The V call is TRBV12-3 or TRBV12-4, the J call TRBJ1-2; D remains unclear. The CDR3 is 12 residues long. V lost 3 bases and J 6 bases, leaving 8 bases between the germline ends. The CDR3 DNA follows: TGTGCCAGCAGTTTGGCCCTCGATGGCTACACCTTC. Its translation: CASSLALDGYTF.

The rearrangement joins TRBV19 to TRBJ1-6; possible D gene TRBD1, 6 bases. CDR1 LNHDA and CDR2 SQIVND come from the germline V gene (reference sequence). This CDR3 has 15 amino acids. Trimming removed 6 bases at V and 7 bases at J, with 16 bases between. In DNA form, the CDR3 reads TGTGCCAGTAGATCTACCAGGGGTGCAAATTCACCCCTCCACTTT. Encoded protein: CASRSTRGANSPLHF.

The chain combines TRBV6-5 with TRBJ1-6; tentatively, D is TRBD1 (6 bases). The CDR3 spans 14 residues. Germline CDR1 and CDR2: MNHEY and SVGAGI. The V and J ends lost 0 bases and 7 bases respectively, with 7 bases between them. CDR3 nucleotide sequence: TGTGCCAGCAGTTACTCAGGGGGGAATTCACCCCTCCACTTT. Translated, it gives CASSYSGGNSPLHF.

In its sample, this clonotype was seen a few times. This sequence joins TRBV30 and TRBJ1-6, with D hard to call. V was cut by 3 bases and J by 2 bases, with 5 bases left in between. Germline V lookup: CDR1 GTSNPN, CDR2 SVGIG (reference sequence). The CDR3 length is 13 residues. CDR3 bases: TGTGCCTGGAGGATCGCCTATAATTCACCCCTCCACTTT. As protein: CAWRIAYNSPLHF.

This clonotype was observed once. CDR3 sequence (DNA): TGTGCCAGCAGCTTAGCGGGCGGGGACCTGAGGCAGTACTTC. It specifies CASSLAGGDLRQYF. V is TRBV7-2 and J is TRBJ2-7, with D possibly TRBD2 on 6 matching bases. The CDR3 loop spans 14 amino acids. CDR1 is SGHTA, CDR2 FQGNSA, per germline. Trimming stripped 0 bases from V and 9 bases from J, with 15 bases between.

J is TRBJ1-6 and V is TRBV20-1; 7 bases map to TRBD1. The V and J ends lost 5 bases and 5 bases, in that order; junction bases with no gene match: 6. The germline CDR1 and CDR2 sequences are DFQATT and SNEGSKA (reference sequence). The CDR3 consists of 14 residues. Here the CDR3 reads CSAWTGRNNSPLHF. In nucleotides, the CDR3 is TGCAGTGCTTGGACAGGACGGAATAATTCACCCCTCCACTTT.